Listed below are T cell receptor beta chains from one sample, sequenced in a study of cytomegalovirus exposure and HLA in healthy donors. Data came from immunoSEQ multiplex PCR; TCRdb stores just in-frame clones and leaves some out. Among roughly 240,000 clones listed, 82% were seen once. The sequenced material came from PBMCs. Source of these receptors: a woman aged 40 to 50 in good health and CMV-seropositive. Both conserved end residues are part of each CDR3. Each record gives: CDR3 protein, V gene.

CASSFWTGFSEKLFF	TRBV19
CASIRGGGTDTQYF	TRBV5-1
CASSAMWTGGIHEQYF	TRBV6-1
CASSLKSTVYEQYF	TRBV5-4
CASSYSSRANTEAFF	TRBV6-5
CASSASRDSPLNEQFF	TRBV9
CASSPRGLDRHEQYF	TRBV5-6
CASSLDGQGNYGYTF	TRBV7-6
CASSLLSTGSANTGELFF	TRBV7-2
CASSQDRRNSPLHF	TRBV6-1
CASSDGGSSYNSPLHF	TRBV2
CASRTGDSVYGYTF	TRBV5-1
CASRQGGNDEKLFF	TRBV5-1
CASSQGEGPTYEQYF	TRBV4-3
CASSQDFGVAFYGYTF	TRBV4-1
CAWRPLDRGSGNTIYF	TRBV30
CASSMASGSFYNEQFF	TRBV19
CASSQSGAQGARNEQFF	TRBV4-1
CASSPLLQGSVDKAFF	TRBV18
CSSSLMAAASGGGYTF	TRBV7-9
CASSVMGRAGNTIYF	TRBV9
CASSSREGGYGYTF	TRBV5-1
CASSEGRGYGQYF	TRBV10-1
CASSEEGSSYEQYF	TRBV2
CASATGRGSNQPQHF	TRBV19
CASSLGRDSSYEQYF	TRBV7-2
CASSPSGGGNEKLFF	TRBV9
CASSLGLAGNTGELFF	TRBV5-6
CASSLPGNSPLHF	TRBV7-2
CASSQEIGGGTGELFF	TRBV4-2
CASSQDERLGEQFF	TRBV4-2
CASSPAAAPTDTQYF	TRBV18